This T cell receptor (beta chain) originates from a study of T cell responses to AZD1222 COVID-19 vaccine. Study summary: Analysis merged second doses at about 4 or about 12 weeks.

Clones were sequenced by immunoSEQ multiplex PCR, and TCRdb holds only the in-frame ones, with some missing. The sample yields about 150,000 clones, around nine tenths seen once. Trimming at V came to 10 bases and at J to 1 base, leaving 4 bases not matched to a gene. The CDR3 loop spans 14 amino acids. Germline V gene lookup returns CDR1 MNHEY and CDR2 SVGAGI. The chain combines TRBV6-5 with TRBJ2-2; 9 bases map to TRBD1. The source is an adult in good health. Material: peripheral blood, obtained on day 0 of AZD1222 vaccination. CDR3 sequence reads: CAIQGAWNTGELFF. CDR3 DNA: TGTGCCATACAGGGGGCGTGGAACACCGGGGAGCTGTTTTTT.